Below, 21 T cell receptor beta chains from the same sample are listed, as sequenced in a study of T cell repertoires in cytomegalovirus infection. Via MiXCR, TCRdb re-called the reads, giving one row per CDR3 protein. The sample consists of under 300,000 distinct CDR3 sequences, 9% to 15% of them appearing once. What was sequenced was PBMCs. The receptors were gathered from a human donor in good health (CMV status not recorded). Some clones in this sample may be carry-over from other donors' samples.

This clonotype was seen many times. The chain joins TRBV6-6 to TRBJ2-3, with 7 bases aligning to TRBD2. This CDR3 contains 18 residues. With 0 bases clipped from V and 7 bases from J, the junction kept 16 bases outside the gene matches. Germline values: CDR1 MNHNY, CDR2 SVGAGI (reference sequence). CDR3 DNA: TGTGCCAGCAGTTACTCGAGAAGCGGGGCCCTGGCGGGAAATACGCAGTATTTT. Amino acid sequence: CASSYSRSGALAGNTQYF.

In this sample, this clonotype turned up many times. The chain joins TRBV28 to TRBJ1-3, with D unclear. CDR1 is MDHEN and CDR2 is SYDVKM in the germline V gene. V was shortened by 6 bases and J by 4 bases, with 16 bases between the two germline ends. The CDR3 consists of 15 residues. CDR3 protein: CASSLAWATGNTIYF. CDR3 sequence (DNA): TGTGCCAGCAGCCTCGCATGGGCCACGGGAAACACCATATATTTT.

V usage is TRBV14 and J usage is TRBJ2-7; 8 bases agree with TRBD1. The V gene's germline CDR1 is SGHDN and CDR2 FVKESK. There are 13 residues in the CDR3. After removal of 0 bases from V and 9 bases from J, the junction contained 4 bases not matched to a gene. This chain's CDR3 is CASSQERGQGQYF. For the CDR3, the DNA is TGTGCCAGCAGCCAAGAACGAGGACAGGGGCAGTACTTC.

Ten or more counts support this clonotype. The chain combines TRBV4-1 with TRBJ2-3, with a possible D match to TRBD1 (5 bases). Germline assignment: CDR1 MGHRA and CDR2 YSYEKL. The CDR3 has 20 residues. V lost 0 bases to trimming and J lost 2 bases, with 24 bases between them. The CDR3 region has the DNA TGCGCCAGCAGCCAAGATAAATCGGTCGGAGACAGCACTTTCACAGATACGCAGTATTTT. Translating gives CASSQDKSVGDSTFTDTQYF.

Many counts were recorded for this clonotype. The V call is TRBV20-1, the J call TRBJ1-6; unclear D gene. Germline CDR1 DFQATT, CDR2 SNEGSKA (reference sequence). The CDR3 is 14 residues long. V was cut by 3 bases and J by 10 bases, with 16 bases left in between. The CDR3 DNA sequence: TGCAGTGCTAGTGCAGAGTGGTCGGGGTCACCCCTCCACTTT. Translation gives CSASAEWSGSPLHF.

This clonotype appeared a few times. The CDR3 DNA sequence: TGCAGCGTCGCAATTCAGGGGGCGAGCAATCAGCCCCAGCATTTT. Residues: CSVAIQGASNQPQHF. V is TRBV29-1 and J is TRBJ1-5; 8 bases line up with TRBD1. Germline trimming cut 6 bases from V and 1 base from J; bases unmatched to any gene: 8. CDR3 length equals 15 residues. CDR1 is SQVTM, CDR2 ANQGSEA, per germline.

This clonotype showed up many times. The chain joins TRBV7-2 to TRBJ2-7, with 9 nucleotides matching TRBD1. After removal of 4 bases from V and 4 bases from J, the junction contained 11 bases not matched to a gene. The CDR3 totals 16 residues. In germline, CDR1 is SGHTA, CDR2 FQGNSA. The CDR3 DNA sequence: TGTGCCAGCAGCTCGTCCGGGACAGGGAGGAGGTACGAGCAGTACTTC. Translating it yields CASSSSGTGRRYEQYF.

This clonotype has more than one count but fewer than ten. The chain carries TRBV28 and TRBJ2-1; no clear D. The V end was cut by 4 bases, the J end by 10 bases, with 17 bases between. The CDR3 is made up of 14 amino acids. The germline V gene has CDR1 MDHEN and CDR2 SYDVKM. The CDR3 reads CASSSLLIGGEQFF. CDR3 DNA: TGTGCCAGCAGTTCCCTCCTGATTGGCGGAGAGCAGTTCTTC.

The chain has TRBV20-1 and TRBJ2-5, with 10 bases lining up with TRBD2. Per the germline V gene, CDR1 is DFQATT and CDR2 is SNEGSKA (reference sequence). The CDR3 is 13 residues long. V trimming: 5 bases; J trimming: 5 bases; junction bases outside the gene matches: 5. CDR3 amino acids: CSAGRSGRETQYF. The CDR3 bases are TGCAGTGCTGGACGTAGCGGGAGGGAGACCCAGTACTTC.

This clonotype turned up a few times. The genes are TRBV6-5 and TRBJ2-3; D possibly corresponds to TRBD1 (6 bases). The germline V gene has CDR1 MNHEY and CDR2 SVGAGI. The CDR3 is made up of 13 amino acids. Trimming left V 7 bases short and J 2 bases short, with 10 bases between. CDR3 sequence (DNA): TGTGCCAGCAAATGGACAGACACAGATACGCAGTATTTT. Protein: CASKWTDTDTQYF.

In its sample, this clonotype was seen many times. V gene TRBV19 combines with J gene TRBJ1-1, with a tentative D call TRBD1 (6 bases). CDR3 length equals 14 residues. Germline lookup yields CDR1 LNHDA and CDR2 SQIVND (reference sequence). V was cut by 8 bases and J by 2 bases, with 15 bases left in between. This chain's CDR3 is CASRTGTLNTEAFF. CDR3 bases: TGTGCCAGTCGAACCGGGACACTTAACACTGAAGCTTTCTTT.

The V call is TRBV5-1, the J call TRBJ2-5; D possibly corresponds to TRBD1 (6 bases). Trimming took off 1 base at V and 3 bases at J, with 13 bases between the two ends. There are 15 residues in the CDR3. Germline CDR1 SGHRS, CDR2 YFSETQ. In DNA form, the CDR3 reads TGCGCCAGCAGCTTGACTGGACAGCGAGAAGAGACCCAGTACTTC. Translation: CASSLTGQREETQYF. Combining the CDR3 with reference TRBV5-1 and TRBJ2-5 gives the whole variable domain KAGVTQTPRYLIKTRGQQVTLSCSPISGHRSVSWYQQTPGQGLQFLFEYFSETQRNKGNFPGRFSGRQFSNSRSEMNVSTLELGDSALYLCASSLTGQREETQYFGPGTRLLVL.

Many counts were recorded for this clonotype. This chain links TRBV12-5 with TRBJ1-1; unclear D gene. V lost 6 bases, J lost 1 base, and 9 bases lay in between. Germline lookup yields CDR1 LGHNT and CDR2 FRNRAP. The CDR3 has 13 residues. CDR3 nucleotide sequence: TGTGCTAGTGGATCTACGGCGAACACTGAAGCTTTCTTT. Protein product: CASGSTANTEAFF.

The chain is built from TRBV24-1 and TRBJ2-3; tentatively, D is TRBD2 (6 bases). Between the trimmed V and J ends, which lost 10 bases and 2 bases, there was a span of 12 bases. The CDR3 length is 13 residues. Germline assignment: CDR1 KGHDR and CDR2 SFDVKD. This chain's CDR3 is CATEGPFTDTQYF. The DNA for the CDR3 is TGTGCCACGGAGGGACCATTCACAGATACGCAGTATTTT.

This clonotype was seen at least ten times. The genes are TRBV11-2 and TRBJ2-2; possible D gene TRBD2, 5 bases. With 1 base removed from V and 5 bases from J, the gap between germline ends came to 11 bases. Germline V CDR1 and CDR2: SGHAT, FQNNGV. This CDR3 has 15 residues. The CDR3 DNA follows: TGTGCCAGCAGCTTAGCGGTATCGGGAACCGGGGAGCTGTTTTTT. Amino acids: CASSLAVSGTGELFF.

This clonotype came up many times. The chain is built from TRBV4-3 and TRBJ2-3, with D possibly matching TRBD1 (5 bases). CDR3 length equals 16 residues. Germline V gene sequence: CDR1 LGHNA, CDR2 YSLEER. V lost 4 bases to trimming and J lost 0 bases, with 14 bases between them. The CDR3 nucleotides are TGCGCCAGCAGCCTACATCAGGGTTCTAGCACAGATACGCAGTATTTT. Its protein product is CASSLHQGSSTDTQYF.

This clonotype was counted ten times or more. Relative to the germline gene, one junction end is altered; a read error may explain this. The V gene is TRBV7-2, the J gene TRBJ2-7, with 7 bases aligning to TRBD1. The CDR3 covers 15 residues. From germline, CDR1 is SGHTA and CDR2 FQGNSA. CDR3 loop: CASSSGQPRSHEQYF. In DNA form, the CDR3 reads TGTGCCAGCAGTTCGGGACAGCCACGCTCCCACGAGCAGTACTTC. Full variable domain (remainder filled in from reference TRBV7-2 and TRBJ2-7): GAGVSQSPSNKVTEKGKDVELRCDPISGHTALYWYRQSLGQGLEFLIYFQGNSAPDKSGLPSDRFSAERTGGSVSTLTIQRTQQEDSAVYLCASSSGQPRSHEQYFGPGTRLTVT.

This clonotype has a handful of counts. The J gene is TRBJ2-2, the V gene TRBV6-1; 12 bases agree with TRBD1. CDR1 is MNHNS, CDR2 SASEGT, per germline. With 3 bases clipped from V and 3 bases from J, the junction kept 5 bases outside the gene matches. CDR3 length: 17 amino acids. The chain's CDR3 is CASSDPGQGADTGELFF. In DNA, the CDR3 is TGTGCCAGCAGTGACCCGGGACAGGGGGCGGACACCGGGGAGCTGTTTTTT.

In this sample, this clonotype turned up a few times. The chain has TRBV20-1 and TRBJ2-5; 9 bases line up with TRBD2. This CDR3 is built from 13 residues. Losses at the gene ends were 2 bases for V and 5 bases for J; bases not matched to a gene: 3. CDR1 is DFQATT, CDR2 SNEGSKA, per germline (reference sequence). CDR3 coding DNA: TGCAGTGCTAGAATAGCGGGGGTGGAGACCCAGTACTTC. It is translated as CSARIAGVETQYF.

Many counts were recorded for this clonotype. V and J are TRBV20-1 and TRBJ2-5, with 7 bases matching TRBD2. The J segment lost 3 bases and the V segment lost 0 bases, leaving 4 bases of the junction unmatched. The CDR3 has 14 amino acids. Germline loops: CDR1 DFQATT, CDR2 SNEGSKA (reference sequence). The CDR3 DNA sequence: TGCAGTGCTAGAGATTTACGGGGGGAAGAGACCCAGTACTTC. Protein sequence: CSARDLRGEETQYF.

The genes are TRBV29-1 and TRBJ1-2; 11 bases align to TRBD1. In germline, CDR1 is SQVTM, CDR2 ANQGSEA. V shed 7 bases, J shed 7 bases, and the junction held 8 bases outside the gene matches. CDR3 size: 13 residues. The chain's CDR3 is CSGGTGGFFGYTF. In nucleotides, the CDR3 is TGCAGCGGGGGGACAGGGGGATTCTTTGGCTACACCTTC.